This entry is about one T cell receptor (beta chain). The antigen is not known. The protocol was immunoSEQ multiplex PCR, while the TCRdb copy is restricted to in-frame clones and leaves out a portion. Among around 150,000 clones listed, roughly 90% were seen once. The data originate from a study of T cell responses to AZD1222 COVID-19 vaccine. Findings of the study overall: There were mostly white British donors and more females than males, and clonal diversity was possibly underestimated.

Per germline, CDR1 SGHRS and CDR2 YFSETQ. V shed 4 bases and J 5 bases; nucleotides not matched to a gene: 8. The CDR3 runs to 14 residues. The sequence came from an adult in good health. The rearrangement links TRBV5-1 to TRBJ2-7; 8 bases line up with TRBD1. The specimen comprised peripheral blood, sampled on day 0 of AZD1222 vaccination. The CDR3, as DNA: TGCGCCAGCAGCGCGGGACAGGTTGAGGACGAGCAGTACTTC. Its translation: CASSAGQVEDEQYF.